This T cell receptor beta chain was recovered during a study of T-cell memory formation after mild COVID-19. General observations from the study: Memory cells collected pre-infection included some clones that later responded, suggesting cross-reactive memory joined.

The CDR3 sequence is 14 residues long. Germline lookup yields CDR1 SGHTA and CDR2 FQGNSA. V dropped 3 bases and J dropped 10 bases, with 16 bases sitting between them. MiXCR, applied by TCRdb to the 5' RACE reads, yields one record per CDR3 protein. The top ten clones hold around 20% of a sample with a few hundred thousand distinct CDR3 sequences, 14% of them seen once. A remark on this clonotype: Its antigen is unidentified.

Sequences were obtained from PBMCs or a T cell subset sorted from them (not recorded which). This clonotype originated in a man aged 18 to 30 who had mild COVID-19 (a few samples of this study predate the infection). Cell type and time point are not known. The rearrangement joins TRBV7-2 to TRBJ2-1; D is undetermined. The CDR3 bases are TGTGCCAGCAGCTTGATCACAGCCAGCAAGGAGCAGTTCTTC. Protein: CASSLITASKEQFF.